A single sample is the source of the 25 T cell receptor beta chains below, sequenced in a study of circulating and synovial CD4+ cells in juvenile arthritis. Produced via immunoSEQ multiplex PCR; TCRdb's table is partial and in-frame only. The sample lists over 11,000 clones, roughly 83% seen once, with 3% to 4.5% in the top ten. Sequencing was carried out using CD4+ T cells from synovial fluid. The receptor source for this set is a human patient with juvenile idiopathic arthritis. Some clones in this sample may be carry-over from other donors' samples.

The CDR3 nucleotides read TGTGCCACCAGCAGAGATCTAGGAAGCGGGAGATCCAACAATGAGCAGTTCTTC. Protein product: CATSRDLGSGRSNNEQFF. The genes are TRBV15 and TRBJ2-1; the match to TRBD2 covers 8 bases. This CDR3 is 18 amino acids long. From germline, CDR1 is LNHNV and CDR2 YYDKDF (reference sequence). Trimming took 0 bases from V and 5 from J; bases not matched to a gene: 12.

The V and J genes are TRBV6-5 and TRBJ1-1; no clear D. V lost 6 bases and J lost 0, with 8 bases in between. Germline assignment: CDR1 MNHEY and CDR2 SVGAGI. There are 13 residues in the CDR3. The CDR3 spells CASSPTMNTEAFF. The CDR3 coding sequence is TGTGCCAGCAGCCCTACGATGAACACTGAAGCTTTCTTT.

The rearrangement uses TRBV19 and TRBJ2-3; a possible D gene is TRBD2 (5 bases). With 3 bases removed from V and 0 bases from J, the gap between germline ends came to 7 bases. Germline CDR1 and CDR2: LNHDA and SQIVND (reference sequence). The CDR3 is 14 amino acids. The CDR3: CASSMRASTDTQYF. The CDR3 nucleotides read TGTGCCAGTAGTATGCGGGCCAGCACAGATACGCAGTATTTT.

As for this clone: The junction departs from germline at one end; a sequencing error may be responsible. In the same sample, other DNA sequences code for this CDR3. The chain uses TRBV6-4 and TRBJ1-6, with unresolved D. This CDR3 region has 14 residues. The germline CDR1 and CDR2 sequences are MRHNA and SNTAGT. This chain's CDR3 is CASREFSGNSPLHF. In DNA, the CDR3 is TGTGCCAGCAGAGAGTTTTCGGGTAATTCCCCCCTCCACTTT.

The V and J genes are TRBV19 and TRBJ1-1, with 8 bases that match TRBD1. V trimming: 5 bases; J trimming: 7 bases; junction bases outside the gene matches: 12. CDR1 is LNHDA and CDR2 is SQIVND in the germline V gene (reference sequence). The CDR3 is made up of 15 amino acids. CDR3 loop: CASSPRNRGDFEAFF. The CDR3 nucleotides read TGTGCCAGTAGTCCCCGGAACAGGGGGGACTTTGAAGCTTTCTTT.

In its sample, this clone was seen a few times. The CDR3 DNA follows: TGCGCCAGCAGCCAAGATCAGAGGGAAAAGCAGTTCTTC. This gives the protein CASSQDQREKQFF. The V call is TRBV4-3, the J call TRBJ2-1, with D possibly matching TRBD2 (5 bases). Germline-derived CDR1 and CDR2 are LGHNA and YSLEER. The CDR3 contains 13 residues. V was cut by 0 bases and J by 11 bases, with 11 bases left in between.

The rearrangement joins TRBV5-4 to TRBJ2-7; the D gene is possibly TRBD1 (7 bases). Germline lookup yields CDR1 SGHNT and CDR2 YYREEE (reference sequence). V lost 4 bases and J 6 bases, leaving 17 bases between the germline ends. CDR3 length equals 14 residues. CDR3 amino acids: CASSKDREDREQYF. CDR3 bases: TGTGCCAGCAGCAAAGACAGGGAGGATCGCGAGCAGTACTTC.

The chain has TRBV5-1 and TRBJ2-5, with D possibly being TRBD2 (7 bases). The CDR3 is 16 residues long. Trimming cost V 0 bases and J 5 bases, with 17 bases left between them. Per the germline V gene, CDR1 is SGHRS and CDR2 is YFSETQ. CDR3 nucleotide sequence: TGCGCCAGCAGCTTGGCGGTGGGCGGGGGCGAGGAGACCCAGTACTTC. It codes for CASSLAVGGGEETQYF.

The V and J genes are TRBV5-1 and TRBJ2-2; weak D call: TRBD2 (6 bases). Trimming left V 1 base short and J 6 bases short, with 10 bases between. This CDR3 has 14 residues. Germline lookup yields CDR1 SGHRS and CDR2 YFSETQ. The CDR3 loop reads CASSLSRGAGELFF. The CDR3 bases are TGCGCCAGCAGCTTGAGTCGCGGGGCCGGGGAGCTGTTTTTT.

The table lists this clone with a few counts. The chain joins TRBV7-2 to TRBJ2-7; D ambiguous. The CDR3 spans 14 residues. CDR1 is SGHTA and CDR2 is FQGNSA in the germline V gene. Trimming took 7 bases from V and 1 from J, leaving 14 bases between them. The CDR3 coding sequence is TGTGCCAGCACCCACAGCCGTACTTCCTACGAGCAGTACTTC. It specifies CASTHSRTSYEQYF. The full variable domain, completed using reference TRBV7-2 and TRBJ2-7, is GAGVSQSPSNKVTEKGKDVELRCDPISGHTALYWYRQSLGQGLEFLIYFQGNSAPDKSGLPSDRFSAERTGGSVSTLTIQRTQQEDSAVYLCASTHSRTSYEQYFGPGTRLTVT.

The chain couples TRBV7-2 to TRBJ2-6; D is perhaps TRBD1 (6 bases). Germline V gives CDR1 SGHTA, CDR2 FQGNSA. There are 18 residues in the CDR3. V dropped 3 bases and J dropped 0 bases, with 15 bases sitting between them. CDR3 DNA sequence: TGTGCCAGCAGCTTCAGGGGACGGAGTTACTCTGGGGCCAACGTCCTGACTTTC. Its translation is CASSFRGRSYSGANVLTF.

Note on this clone: An end of the junction differs from the germline gene, which may be a read error. This specimen includes other DNA sequences encoding the same CDR3. This chain joins TRBV6-1 and TRBJ1-6, with D tentatively TRBD1 (5 bases). Germline values: CDR1 MNHNS, CDR2 SASEGT. The CDR3 extends over 16 amino acids. In DNA form, the CDR3 reads TGTGCCAGCAGTGAAAGGGGCGGCTCCTATAATTCCCCCCTCCACTTT. As protein: CASSERGGSYNSPLHF.

This clone was counted a single time. CDR3 protein: CASNRGTVSGNTIYF. The CDR3 DNA follows: TGTGCCAGCAACCGGGGGACAGTCTCTGGAAACACCATATATTTT. V gene TRBV28 combines with J gene TRBJ1-3; the match to TRBD1 covers 7 bases. V lost 7 bases, J lost 0 bases, and 6 bases stayed unmatched. The CDR3 runs to 15 residues. The V gene's germline CDR1 is MDHEN and CDR2 SYDVKM.

This chain connects TRBV15 to TRBJ2-1; D is perhaps TRBD2 (5 bases). Germline CDR1 is LNHNV and CDR2 is YYDKDF (reference sequence). V dropped 0 bases and J dropped 2 bases, with 8 bases sitting between them. This CDR3 spans 15 amino acids. CDR3 sequence (DNA): TGTGCCACCAGCAGAGATTCCGGGACCTACAATGAGCAGTTCTTC. This sequence encodes CATSRDSGTYNEQFF.

The rearrangement joins TRBV19 to TRBJ2-2; D is possibly TRBD2 (5 bases). This CDR3 comprises 13 residues. The V end lost 7 bases, the J end lost 6 bases, and 12 bases lay between the germline ends. Germline CDR1 reads LNHDA; CDR2 reads SQIVND (reference sequence). The CDR3: CASTRGRAGELFF. DNA for the CDR3: TGTGCCAGTACACGGGGTAGGGCCGGGGAGCTGTTTTTT.

The V gene is TRBV4-1, the J gene TRBJ1-1; 8 bases align to TRBD1. Looked up from germline, CDR1 is MGHRA and CDR2 is YSYEKL. J was trimmed by 0 bases and V by 6 bases; bases with no gene match: 6. The CDR3 extends over 15 amino acids. In DNA form, the CDR3 reads TGCGCCAGCAGTCGACAGGGGCTAGTGAACACTGAAGCTTTCTTT. It yields the protein CASSRQGLVNTEAFF.

The CDR3 sequence is CASSLELWGQGGYTF. The CDR3 region has the DNA TGTGCCAGCAGCTTAGAGCTTTGGGGCCAAGGAGGCTACACCTTC. This chain links TRBV7-2 with TRBJ1-2; a weak D match, TRBD1 (5 bases). The V and J ends lost 1 base and 8 bases respectively, with 17 bases between them. Germline V gene data show CDR1 as SGHTA and CDR2 as FQGNSA. The CDR3 runs 15 residues.

The rearrangement links TRBV5-1 to TRBJ1-1; D might be TRBD1 (6 bases). The germline gives CDR1 SGHRS, CDR2 YFSETQ. V shed 0 bases and J shed 2 bases, with 8 bases lying between them. CDR3 length equals 14 residues. The CDR3 bases are TGCGCCAGCAGCTTGGGGACAGTCAACACTGAAGCTTTCTTT. It is translated as CASSLGTVNTEAFF.

The CDR3 DNA reads as TGTGCCATGGGACACAGCACAGATACGCAGTATTTT. The encoded protein is CAMGHSTDTQYF. The V call is TRBV10-3, the J call TRBJ2-3; TRBD1 is a possible D gene (6 bases). The CDR3 is 12 amino acids. Trimming left V 9 bases short and J 0 bases short, with 7 bases between. The germline CDR1 and CDR2 sequences are ENHRY and SYGVKD.

This sequence joins TRBV2 and TRBJ1-4; 7 bases line up with TRBD1. The CDR3 length is 14 residues. Losses at the gene ends were 1 base for V and 6 bases for J; bases not matched to a gene: 2. Germline assignment: CDR1 SNHLY and CDR2 FYNNEI. The CDR3 reads CASSEGTGDEKLFF. The CDR3 nucleotides are TGTGCCAGCAGTGAAGGGACAGGTGATGAAAAACTGTTTTTT.

This chain links TRBV5-1 with TRBJ1-2; D is perhaps TRBD1 (5 bases). The CDR3 length is 13 residues. CDR1 is SGHRS, CDR2 YFSETQ, per germline. V was trimmed by 5 bases and J by 6 bases, leaving 14 bases between them. CDR3 DNA: TGCGCCAGCAGTCCAGGGTCCCGTGATGGCTACACCTTC. Residues: CASSPGSRDGYTF.

The chain couples TRBV11-2 to TRBJ1-6, with D unclear. The CDR3 runs to 15 residues. Looked up from germline, CDR1 is SGHAT and CDR2 is FQNNGV. Trimming left V 3 bases short and J 9 bases short, with 15 bases between. This chain's CDR3 is CASSLYRGVGSPLHF. CDR3 nucleotide sequence: TGTGCCAGCAGCTTGTATCGGGGAGTAGGTTCACCCCTCCACTTT.

This sequence joins TRBV11-2 and TRBJ2-7, with 9 bases identical to TRBD2. The germline V gene encodes CDR1 SGHAT and CDR2 FQNNGV. The CDR3 consists of 15 residues. After removal of 3 bases from V and 4 bases from J, the junction contained 7 bases not matched to a gene. As DNA, the CDR3 is TGTGCCAGCAGCTTGAACAGCGGGGGGCGGTACGAGCAGTACTTC. Its translation is CASSLNSGGRYEQYF.

This clone was detected only a few times. The rearrangement joins TRBV5-1 to TRBJ2-5; TRBD2 matches 8 bases. This CDR3 region has 15 residues. Germline trimming cut 2 bases from V and 1 base from J; bases unmatched to any gene: 4. The germline V gene has CDR1 SGHRS and CDR2 YFSETQ. CDR3 DNA sequence: TGCGCCAGCAGCTTAGCGGGGGAGCGCCAAGAGACCCAGTACTTC. Encoded protein: CASSLAGERQETQYF.

The chain uses TRBV4-3 and TRBJ2-1; D is undetermined. Per germline, CDR1 LGHNA and CDR2 YSLEER. The CDR3 covers 13 residues. With 1 base removed from V and 4 bases from J, the gap between germline ends came to 5 bases. In nucleotides, the CDR3 is TGCGCCAGCAGCCAAGGGGCGTACAATGAGCAGTTCTTC. Translation: CASSQGAYNEQFF.